This TCR beta chain was found in a study of human T cells and chemical hapten exposure. Overall study findings and caveats: The presence of alopecia in the donors means their immune response may differ from healthy people's.

Germline V gene sequence: CDR1 DFQATT, CDR2 SNEGSKA (reference sequence). The V end lost 3 bases, the J end lost 3 bases, and 9 bases lay between the germline ends. The CDR3 has 13 residues. Noted time point: patch test 1, 2 weeks after DPC sensitization. Treatment reported: therapeutic diphenylcyclopropenone sensitization with weekly scalp DPC. Whole blood, unfractionated, served as the material for total RNA extraction. This clonotype was observed a handful of times. Its antigen is not known. Study processing details: Per-sample TCR counts ranged from about 20,000 to 750,000, median roughly 98,000. TCRdb re-called the RACE reads through MiXCR, storing one row per CDR3 protein. None of the V and J calls come from the authors' own analysis; TCRdb made them. Here the sample spans approximately 52,000 distinct CDR3 sequences, 9.5% to 12% being singletons.

The V gene is TRBV20-1, the J gene TRBJ1-5, with D tentatively TRBD1 (5 bases). The TCR comes from a middle-aged woman with alopecia areata. Some clones in this sample may be carry-over from other donors' samples. Source: whole blood, taken in connection with sensitization to the hapten diphenylcyclopropenone (DPC). In nucleotides, the CDR3 is TGCAGTGCTAGGGGGGACTTCAATCAGCCCCAGCATTTT. Its translation: CSARGDFNQPQHF.